Listed here are 18 T cell receptor beta chains from one sample, sequenced in a study of vaccination effects on CD4 cells after COVID-19. The data were produced by immunoSEQ multiplex PCR, yet TCRdb's version contains in-frame clones alone and is incomplete. The sample has some 41,000 clones; less than 70% are singletons. These receptors' targets are unknown. Antigen-specific CD4+ T cells were first expanded with viral peptide pools by the ViraFEST assay and only then sequenced. After roughly 10 days in culture, the CD4+ T cells were isolated. Each vaccine recipient was nucleocapsid antibody negative and had no prior SARS-CoV-2 infection. The specimen comprised CD4+ T cells from PBMCs cultured with HCoV-OC43 spike peptides, sampled before COVID-19 vaccination. Indicated subset: HCoV-OC43 spike overlapping peptide pool stimulation. Source of these receptors: a human donor who received a COVID-19 vaccine.

This clone was seen a handful of times. J is TRBJ2-5 and V is TRBV12-3 or TRBV12-4, with no clear D. This CDR3 spans 12 amino acids. The germline V and J ends were trimmed by 2 bases and 5 bases, with 6 bases remaining between them. The CDR3 DNA is TGTGCCAGCAGTTTAACAGTCGAGACCCAGTACTTC. Encoded protein: CASSLTVETQYF.

The genes are TRBV3-1 (or the pseudogene TRBV3-2) and TRBJ2-5; 11 bases match TRBD2. Trimming cost V 1 base and J 5 bases; bases outside gene matches: 6. This CDR3 has 16 amino acids. Per the germline V gene, CDR1 is LGHDT and CDR2 is YNNKEL (reference sequence). This chain's CDR3 is CASSQARLAGRETQYF. DNA for the CDR3: TGTGCCAGCAGCCAAGCTAGACTAGCGGGACGGGAGACCCAGTACTTC.

The V and J genes are TRBV6-5 and TRBJ1-2; D is unresolved. The CDR3 covers 15 residues. V gave up 7 bases and J gave up 0 bases, with 15 bases separating them. Germline-derived CDR1 and CDR2 are MNHEY and SVGAGI. The CDR3 DNA is TGTGCCAGCACCTCGGGAGGGAGGACTAACTATGGCTACACCTTC. Translated: CASTSGGRTNYGYTF.

This chain joins TRBV5-1 and TRBJ1-3; D not resolved. Germline CDR1 reads SGHRS; CDR2 reads YFSETQ. V lost 4 bases to trimming and J lost 0 bases, with 14 bases between them. The CDR3 runs 16 residues. CDR3 coding DNA: TGCGCCAGCAGCACCCGGACGGGAAGCTCTGGAAACACCATATATTTT. This translates into CASSTRTGSSGNTIYF.

The rearrangement links TRBV7-8 to TRBJ1-1; 7 bases map to TRBD1. Trimming removed 5 bases from V and 2 bases from J; junction bases left unmatched: 5. The germline V gene encodes CDR1 SGHVS and CDR2 FQNEAQ. The CDR3 runs to 14 residues. The CDR3 region is CASSPRQGNTEAFF. In DNA form, the CDR3 reads TGTGCCAGCAGCCCACGACAGGGAAACACTGAAGCTTTCTTT. Using reference TRBV7-8 and TRBJ1-1 for the parts outside the CDR3, the full variable domain is GAGVSQSPRYKVAKRGQDVALRCDPISGHVSLFWYQQALGQGPEFLTYFQNEAQLDKSGLPSDRFFAERPEGSVSTLKIQRTQQEDSAVYLCASSPRQGNTEAFFGQGTRLTVV.

This clone appeared a few times. This chain connects TRBV5-4 to TRBJ1-1; 12 nucleotides align to TRBD1. The V gene's germline CDR1 is SGHNT and CDR2 YYREEE (reference sequence). The CDR3 covers 17 residues. Losses at the gene ends were 4 bases for V and 1 base for J; bases not matched to a gene: 8. The CDR3 region has the DNA TGTGCCAGCAGCCCCGGGACAGGGGGCGTGAAGAACACTGAAGCTTTCTTT. Protein product: CASSPGTGGVKNTEAFF.

J is TRBJ2-5 and V is TRBV11-2; 9 nucleotides line up with TRBD2. The CDR3 consists of 15 residues. Trimming took 3 bases from V and 5 from J; bases not matched to a gene: 7. Germline loops: CDR1 SGHAT, CDR2 FQNNGV. The CDR3: CASSFLAGSGETQYF. The CDR3 DNA follows: TGTGCCAGCAGCTTCCTAGCGGGGAGTGGGGAGACCCAGTACTTC.

The chain links TRBV5-1 to TRBJ2-1; 8 positions agree with TRBD1. This CDR3 is 15 amino acids long. The germline V gene has CDR1 SGHRS and CDR2 YFSETQ. Losses at the gene ends were 1 base for V and 6 bases for J; bases not matched to a gene: 6. CDR3 sequence reads: CASSLRLDRGNEQFF. The CDR3 DNA sequence: TGCGCCAGCAGCTTGAGACTAGACAGGGGCAATGAGCAGTTCTTC.

J is TRBJ1-1 and V is TRBV3-1 (or the pseudogene TRBV3-2), with 10 bases aligning to TRBD1. J was trimmed by 7 bases and V by 1 base; bases with no gene match: 3. Germline V lookup: CDR1 LGHDT, CDR2 YNNKEL (reference sequence). The CDR3 spans 14 residues. CDR3 residues: CASSQGQGANEAFF. CDR3 in DNA: TGTGCCAGCAGCCAAGGACAGGGGGCTAATGAAGCTTTCTTT.

There are a few counts of this clone. The chain uses TRBV5-1 and TRBJ2-7, with D maybe TRBD1 (6 bases). The germline V gene encodes CDR1 SGHRS and CDR2 YFSETQ. This CDR3 region has 16 residues. Trimming shortened V by 4 bases and J by 1 base, and 18 bases separated the two germline ends. The CDR3 here is CASSHLTGIRSYEQYF. CDR3 in DNA: TGCGCCAGCAGCCATCTCACAGGGATAAGATCCTACGAGCAGTACTTC.

The chain recombines TRBV5-6 with TRBJ1-1, with D perhaps matching TRBD1 (6 bases). Trimming cost V 1 base and J 5 bases, with 12 bases left between them. Germline lookup yields CDR1 SGHDT and CDR2 YYEEEE. This CDR3 has 14 amino acids. In nucleotides, the CDR3 is TGTGCCAGCAGCTTGCCAGGGGCGCTTACTGAAGCTTTCTTT. Protein: CASSLPGALTEAFF.

This rearrangement joins TRBV19 to TRBJ1-5, with a weak D call TRBD1 (6 bases). The CDR3 runs to 13 residues. V gave up 3 bases and J gave up 9 bases, with 12 bases separating them. Germline V gives CDR1 LNHDA, CDR2 SQIVND (reference sequence). The CDR3 loop is CASSIQGKGPQHF. The CDR3 region has the DNA TGTGCCAGTAGTATTCAGGGGAAGGGGCCCCAGCATTTT. Looking up the rest from reference TRBV19 and TRBJ1-5 gives the full variable domain: DGGITQSPKYLFRKEGQNVTLSCEQNLNHDAMYWYRQDPGQGLRLIYYSQIVNDFQKGDIAEGYSVSREKKESFPLTVTSAQKNPTAFYLCASSIQGKGPQHFGDGTRLSIL.

CDR3 bases: TGCGCCAGCAGCCCTAGGCTGACTAGCGGGACCCAAGAGACCCAGTACTTC. Amino acids: CASSPRLTSGTQETQYF. The chain uses TRBV4-1 and TRBJ2-5, with 11 positions matching TRBD2. Germline V gives CDR1 MGHRA, CDR2 YSYEKL. Unmatched junction bases numbered 8, after V lost 4 bases and J lost 1 base. The CDR3 extends over 17 amino acids.

This clone showed up just a few times. Other nucleotide sequences from this sample produce the same CDR3. The V call is TRBV29-1, the J call TRBJ1-5; no clear D. Trimming pared 4 bases from V and 3 bases from J, leaving 7 bases between. Germline loops: CDR1 SQVTM, CDR2 ANQGSEA. The CDR3 is 12 residues long. The CDR3 is CSVGGDNQPQHF. CDR3 sequence (DNA): TGCAGCGTTGGTGGGGACAATCAGCCCCAGCATTTT.

V is TRBV5-1 and J is TRBJ2-6; TRBD1 matches 7 bases. The V gene end was trimmed by 4 bases and the J gene end by 0 bases; junction bases not matched to a gene: 1. Germline loops: CDR1 SGHRS, CDR2 YFSETQ. The CDR3 covers 15 residues. CDR3 coding DNA: TGCGCCAGCAGCGCAGGGGGCTCTGGGGCCAACGTCCTGACTTTC. This encodes CASSAGGSGANVLTF.

This chain joins TRBV18 and TRBJ1-5; D possibly corresponds to TRBD1 (6 bases). V dropped 3 bases and J dropped 1 base, with 10 bases sitting between them. Germline CDR1 KGHSH, CDR2 LQKENI. The CDR3 sequence is 15 residues long. The CDR3 loop is CASSPVGASNQPQHF. CDR3 nucleotides: TGTGCCAGCTCACCCGTGGGGGCCAGCAATCAGCCCCAGCATTTT.

The J gene is TRBJ2-3, the V gene TRBV2; D is uncertain. The CDR3 totals 11 residues. CDR1 and CDR2 (germline): SNHLY, FYNNEI. Trimming removed 8 bases from V and 4 bases from J, with 7 bases in between. CDR3 DNA sequence: TGTGCCAGCGGAACATCAGATACGCAGTATTTT. Its protein is CASGTSDTQYF.

The chain links TRBV28 to TRBJ1-1, with D possibly matching TRBD1 (5 bases). Trimming took 7 bases from V and 5 from J, leaving 23 bases between them. This CDR3 spans 16 amino acids. In germline, CDR1 is MDHEN, CDR2 SYDVKM. The CDR3, as DNA: TGTGCCAGCACCTCCCCCTCCTGGGGCCGAGGGACTGAAGCTTTCTTT. Amino acids: CASTSPSWGRGTEAFF.